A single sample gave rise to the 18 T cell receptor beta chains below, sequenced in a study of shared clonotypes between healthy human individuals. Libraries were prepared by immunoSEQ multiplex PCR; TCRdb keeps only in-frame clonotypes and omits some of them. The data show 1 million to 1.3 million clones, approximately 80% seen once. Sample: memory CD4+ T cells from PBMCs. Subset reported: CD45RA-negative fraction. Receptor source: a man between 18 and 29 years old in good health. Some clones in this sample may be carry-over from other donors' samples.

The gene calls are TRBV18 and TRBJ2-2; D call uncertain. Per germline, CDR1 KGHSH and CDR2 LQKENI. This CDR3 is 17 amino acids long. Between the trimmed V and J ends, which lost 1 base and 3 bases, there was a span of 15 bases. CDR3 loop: CASSPLNAVTDTGELFF. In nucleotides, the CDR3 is TGTGCCAGCTCACCACTCAACGCTGTCACCGACACCGGGGAGCTGTTTTTT.

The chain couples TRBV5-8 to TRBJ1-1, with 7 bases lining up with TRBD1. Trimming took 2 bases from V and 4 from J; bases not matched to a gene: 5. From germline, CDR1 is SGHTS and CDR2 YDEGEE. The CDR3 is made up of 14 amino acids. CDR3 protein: CASSFDRDGTEAFF. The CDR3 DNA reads TGTGCCAGCAGCTTTGACAGGGACGGCACTGAAGCTTTCTTT.

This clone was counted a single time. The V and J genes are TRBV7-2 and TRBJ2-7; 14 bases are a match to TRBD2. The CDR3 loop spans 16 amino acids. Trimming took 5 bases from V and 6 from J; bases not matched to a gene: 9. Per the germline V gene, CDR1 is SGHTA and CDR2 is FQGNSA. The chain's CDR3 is CASSQGLAGGQGEQYF. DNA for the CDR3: TGTGCCAGCAGCCAAGGACTAGCGGGAGGTCAGGGCGAGCAGTACTTC.

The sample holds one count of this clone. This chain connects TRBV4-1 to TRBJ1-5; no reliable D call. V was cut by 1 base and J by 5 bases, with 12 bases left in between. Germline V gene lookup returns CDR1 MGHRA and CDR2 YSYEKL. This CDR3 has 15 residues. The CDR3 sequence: CASSQVLQPDQPQHF. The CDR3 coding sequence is TGCGCCAGCAGCCAAGTGTTACAACCGGATCAGCCCCAGCATTTT.

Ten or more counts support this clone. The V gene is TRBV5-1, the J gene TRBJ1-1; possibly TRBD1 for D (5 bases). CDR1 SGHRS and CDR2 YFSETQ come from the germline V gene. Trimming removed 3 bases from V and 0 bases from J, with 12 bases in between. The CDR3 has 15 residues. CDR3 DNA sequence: TGCGCCAGCAGCTGGGGCTCGGGGATGAACACTGAAGCTTTCTTT. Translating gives CASSWGSGMNTEAFF.

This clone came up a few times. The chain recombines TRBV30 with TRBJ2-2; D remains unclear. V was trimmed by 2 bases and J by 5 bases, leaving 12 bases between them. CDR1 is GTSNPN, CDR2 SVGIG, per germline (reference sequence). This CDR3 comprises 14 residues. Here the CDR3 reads CAWSQDGRTGELFF. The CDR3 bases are TGTGCCTGGAGTCAAGATGGAAGGACCGGGGAGCTGTTTTTT.

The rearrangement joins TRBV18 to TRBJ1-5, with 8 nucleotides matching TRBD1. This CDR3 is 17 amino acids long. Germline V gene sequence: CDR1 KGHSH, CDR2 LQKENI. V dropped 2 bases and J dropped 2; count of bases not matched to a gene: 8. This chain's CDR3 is CASSPKQGGGGNQPQHF. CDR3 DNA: TGTGCCAGCTCACCAAAACAGGGGGGAGGGGGCAATCAGCCCCAGCATTTT.

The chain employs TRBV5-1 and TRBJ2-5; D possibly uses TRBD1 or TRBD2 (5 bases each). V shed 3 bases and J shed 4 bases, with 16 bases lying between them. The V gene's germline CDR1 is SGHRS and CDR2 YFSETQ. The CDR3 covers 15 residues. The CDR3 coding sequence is TGCGCCAGCAGCTCGCTGTTGAAGGGGAGAGAGACCCAGTACTTC. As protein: CASSSLLKGRETQYF.

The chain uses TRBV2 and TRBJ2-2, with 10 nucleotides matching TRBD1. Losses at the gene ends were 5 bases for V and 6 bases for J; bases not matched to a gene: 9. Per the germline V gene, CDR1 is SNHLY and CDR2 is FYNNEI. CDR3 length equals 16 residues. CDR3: CASSPQRQGASGELFF. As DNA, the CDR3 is TGTGCCAGCAGTCCACAGAGACAGGGGGCATCCGGGGAGCTGTTTTTT.

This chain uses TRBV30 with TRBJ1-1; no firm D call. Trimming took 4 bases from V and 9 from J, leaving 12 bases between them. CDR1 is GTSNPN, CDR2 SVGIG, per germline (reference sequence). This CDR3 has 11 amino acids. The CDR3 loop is CAWTPRAKAFF. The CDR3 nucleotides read TGTGCCTGGACCCCCCGCGCAAAAGCTTTCTTT.

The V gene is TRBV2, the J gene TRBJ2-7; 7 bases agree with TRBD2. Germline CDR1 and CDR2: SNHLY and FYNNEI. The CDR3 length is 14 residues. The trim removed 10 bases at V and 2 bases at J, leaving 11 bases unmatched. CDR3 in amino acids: CATTPGGSTYEQYF. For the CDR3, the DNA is TGTGCCACTACCCCCGGGGGGTCGACCTACGAGCAGTACTTC.

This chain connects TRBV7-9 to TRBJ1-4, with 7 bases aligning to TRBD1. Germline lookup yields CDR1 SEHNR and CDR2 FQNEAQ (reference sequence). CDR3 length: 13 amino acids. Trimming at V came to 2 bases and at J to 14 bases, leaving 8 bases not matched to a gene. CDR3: CASSLLQGQNLFF. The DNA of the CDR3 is TGTGCCAGCAGCTTACTACAGGGACAGAATCTGTTTTTT.

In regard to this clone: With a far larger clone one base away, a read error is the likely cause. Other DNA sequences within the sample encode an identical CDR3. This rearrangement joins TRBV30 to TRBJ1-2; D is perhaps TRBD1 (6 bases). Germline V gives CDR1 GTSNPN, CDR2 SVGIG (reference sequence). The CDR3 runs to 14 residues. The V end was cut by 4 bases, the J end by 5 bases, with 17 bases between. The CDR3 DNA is TGTGCCTGGACCACCCCAGGACAGTTTTATGGCTACACCTTC. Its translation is CAWTTPGQFYGYTF.

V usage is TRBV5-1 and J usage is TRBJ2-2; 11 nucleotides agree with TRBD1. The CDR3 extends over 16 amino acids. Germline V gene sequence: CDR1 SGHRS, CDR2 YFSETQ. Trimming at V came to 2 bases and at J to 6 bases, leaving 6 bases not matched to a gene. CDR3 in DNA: TGCGCCAGCAGCTTCTCAGGACAGGGGGCGGCCGGGGAGCTGTTTTTT. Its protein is CASSFSGQGAAGELFF.

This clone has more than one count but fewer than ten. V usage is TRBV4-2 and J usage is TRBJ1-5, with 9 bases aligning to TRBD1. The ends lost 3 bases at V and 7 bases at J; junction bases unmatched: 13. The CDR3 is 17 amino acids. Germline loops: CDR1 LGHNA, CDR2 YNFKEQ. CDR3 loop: CASSQDPGQGSEQPQHF. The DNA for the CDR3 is TGTGCCAGCAGCCAGGACCCGGGACAGGGTTCCGAACAGCCCCAGCATTTT.

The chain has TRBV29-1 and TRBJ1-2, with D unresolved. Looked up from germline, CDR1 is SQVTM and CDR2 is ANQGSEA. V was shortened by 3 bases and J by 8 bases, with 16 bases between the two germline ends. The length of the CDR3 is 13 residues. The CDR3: CSVDELGIRGYTF. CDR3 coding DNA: TGCAGCGTTGATGAGTTGGGAATTCGGGGCTACACCTTC. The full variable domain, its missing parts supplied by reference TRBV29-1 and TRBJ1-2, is SAVISQKPSRDICQRGTSLTIQCQVDSQVTMMFWYRQQPGQSLTLIATANQGSEATYESGFVIDKFPISRPNLTFSTLTVSNMSPEDSSIYLCSVDELGIRGYTFGSGTRLTVV.

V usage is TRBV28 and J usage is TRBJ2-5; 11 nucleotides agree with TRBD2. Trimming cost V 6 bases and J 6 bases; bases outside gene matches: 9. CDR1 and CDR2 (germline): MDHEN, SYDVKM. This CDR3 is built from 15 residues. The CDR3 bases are TGTGCCAGCAGACGGAGAACTAGCGGGAGAAAGACCCAGTACTTC. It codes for CASRRRTSGRKTQYF.

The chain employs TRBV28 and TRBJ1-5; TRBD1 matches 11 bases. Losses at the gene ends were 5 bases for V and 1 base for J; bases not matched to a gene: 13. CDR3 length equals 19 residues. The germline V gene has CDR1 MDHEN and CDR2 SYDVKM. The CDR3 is CASSAPGQGGSWSNQPQHF. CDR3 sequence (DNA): TGTGCCAGCAGTGCGCCGGGACAGGGGGGTTCATGGAGCAATCAGCCCCAGCATTTT.